These 31 T cell receptor beta chains originate from one sample sequenced in a study of cytomegalovirus exposure and HLA in healthy donors. Both 60 Vbeta primers and 13 Jbeta primers went into the PCR. Produced via immunoSEQ multiplex PCR; TCRdb's table is partial and in-frame only. The sample yields around 130,000 clones, about 71% seen once. Sample: PBMCs. Every receptor here comes from an older woman in good health and CMV-seropositive.

The chain carries TRBV6-5 and TRBJ2-7, with 8 bases identical to TRBD1. The germline gives CDR1 MNHEY, CDR2 SVGAGI. The CDR3 runs 16 residues. V shed 4 bases, J shed 4 bases, and the junction held 12 bases outside the gene matches. CDR3 bases: TGTGCCAGCAGTTCCCGCAGGGGGCGAACCGTGTACGAGCAGTACTTC. Translated: CASSSRRGRTVYEQYF.

The chain has TRBV6-5 and TRBJ2-7; 8 bases are shared with TRBD2. The germline CDR1 and CDR2 sequences are MNHEY and SVGAGI. The V and J ends lost 3 bases and 2 bases, in that order; junction bases with no gene match: 3. There are 14 residues in the CDR3. CDR3 DNA: TGTGCCAGCAGTTATTTCGGGGGGGCCTACGAGCAGTACTTC. It translates to CASSYFGGAYEQYF.

This clone has only a few counts. V usage is TRBV4-2 and J usage is TRBJ2-1, with TRBD1 matching over 7 bases. Looked up from germline, CDR1 is LGHNA and CDR2 is YNFKEQ. The length of the CDR3 is 17 residues. Trimming took 3 bases from V and 0 from J; bases not matched to a gene: 8. The CDR3 spells CASSQPTQGSSYNEQFF. The CDR3 DNA follows: TGTGCCAGCAGCCAGCCGACACAGGGGAGCTCCTACAATGAGCAGTTCTTC.

This clone showed up just once. The chain carries TRBV27 and TRBJ2-7; D possibly corresponds to TRBD1 (6 bases). V gave up 5 bases and J gave up 2 bases, with 16 bases separating them. The CDR3 totals 15 residues. Germline V CDR1 and CDR2: MNHEY, SMNVEV (reference sequence). This CDR3 is CASSLQGWSTYEQYF. The CDR3 coding sequence is TGTGCCAGCAGTCTCCAGGGGTGGAGCACCTACGAGCAGTACTTC.

The chain combines TRBV7-9 with TRBJ2-7, with D possibly being TRBD2 (5 bases). Trimming took 7 bases from V and 3 from J, leaving 13 bases between them. The CDR3 consists of 13 residues. CDR1 SEHNR and CDR2 FQNEAQ come from the germline V gene (reference sequence). The CDR3 sequence: CASKWTENYEQYF. The CDR3 region has the DNA TGTGCCAGCAAATGGACTGAAAACTACGAGCAGTACTTC.

This chain links TRBV6-6 with TRBJ2-7; no firm D call. The ends were cut back, 7 bases at V and 2 bases at J, with 6 bases in the middle. The CDR3 loop spans 11 amino acids. Germline loops: CDR1 MNHNY, CDR2 SVGAGI (reference sequence). The CDR3 nucleotides read TGTGCCAGCATCAGTGCCTACGAGCAGTACTTC. Translation: CASISAYEQYF.

The J gene is TRBJ1-1, the V gene TRBV9; D gene uncertain. Trimming removed 0 bases from V and 4 bases from J, with 7 bases in between. CDR3 length: 13 residues. Per the germline V gene, CDR1 is SGDLS and CDR2 is YYNGEE. CDR3 DNA: TGTGCCAGCAGCGTAGAAGCGGGCACTGAAGCTTTCTTT. Translated, it gives CASSVEAGTEAFF.

The rearrangement joins TRBV4-1 to TRBJ1-5; D is uncertain. V lost 2 bases and J 2 bases, leaving 16 bases between the germline ends. Germline values: CDR1 MGHRA, CDR2 YSYEKL. This CDR3 comprises 17 residues. The CDR3 loop reads CASSQSLTVVGNQPQHF. DNA for the CDR3: TGCGCCAGCAGCCAAAGCCTAACAGTTGTCGGCAATCAGCCCCAGCATTTT.

This clone came up a few times. The V call is TRBV6-6, the J call TRBJ1-2, with D possibly TRBD1 on 6 matching bases. Germline CDR1 reads MNHNY; CDR2 reads SVGAGI (reference sequence). The CDR3 extends over 14 amino acids. Trimming stripped 4 bases from V and 5 bases from J, with 14 bases between. The CDR3 bases are TGTGCCAGCAGTTCTTCCGGGACACTTTATGGCTACACCTTC. Its translation: CASSSSGTLYGYTF.

The V call is TRBV6-1, the J call TRBJ1-1, with D uncertain. Deletions cut 5 bases from V and 1 base from J, with 8 bases between. Per the germline V gene, CDR1 is MNHNS and CDR2 is SASEGT. The CDR3 contains 13 residues. The chain's CDR3 is CASSKAGNTEAFF. CDR3 nucleotides: TGTGCCAGCAGTAAGGCAGGGAACACTGAAGCTTTCTTT.

The chain joins TRBV18 to TRBJ2-2; D possibly corresponds to TRBD1 (5 bases). CDR3 length equals 13 residues. Trimming left V 4 bases short and J 7 bases short, with 10 bases between. The germline gives CDR1 KGHSH, CDR2 LQKENI. CDR3 sequence: CASSLQGIGELFF. The DNA of the CDR3 is TGTGCCAGCTCACTTCAGGGAATCGGGGAGCTGTTTTTT.

The chain has TRBV11-3 and TRBJ1-3; 7 positions agree with TRBD1. The V and J ends lost 1 base and 2 bases, in that order; junction bases with no gene match: 5. Per the germline V gene, CDR1 is SGHNT and CDR2 is YENEEA. The CDR3 runs to 16 residues. The CDR3 loop is CASSLASGTAGNTIYF. CDR3 in DNA: TGTGCCAGCAGCTTAGCCTCCGGGACAGCTGGAAACACCATATATTTT.

The chain couples TRBV6-6 to TRBJ2-7; 7 bases fit TRBD1. CDR3 length: 14 amino acids. Unmatched junction bases numbered 13, after V lost 8 bases and J lost 6 bases. In germline, CDR1 is MNHNY, CDR2 SVGAGI (reference sequence). The CDR3 bases are TGTGCCAGCGGACGGACAGGCATCCCTGGCGAGCAGTACTTC. This translates into CASGRTGIPGEQYF.

V gene TRBV11-1 combines with J gene TRBJ1-1; 9 bases are a match to TRBD1. V dropped 5 bases and J dropped 5; count of bases not matched to a gene: 12. CDR3 length: 16 amino acids. CDR1 is SGHAT, CDR2 FQDESV, per germline (reference sequence). CDR3: CASSHAQGARGTEAFF. DNA for the CDR3: TGTGCCAGCAGCCATGCACAGGGGGCCAGAGGGACTGAAGCTTTCTTT. The full variable domain, with the rest looked up from reference TRBV11-1 and TRBJ1-1, is EAEVAQSPRYKITEKSQAVAFWCDPISGHATLYWYRQILGQGPELLVQFQDESVVDDSQLPKDRFSAERLKGVDSTLKIQPAELGDSAMYLCASSHAQGARGTEAFFGQGTRLTVV.

This chain connects TRBV9 to TRBJ1-4, with 8 bases fitting TRBD1. This CDR3 region has 16 residues. Looked up from germline, CDR1 is SGDLS and CDR2 is YYNGEE. V was pared by 4 bases and J by 11 bases, with 16 bases of the junction left unmatched. The CDR3 region has the DNA TGTGCCAGCAGCCCGGGAGGACAGGGAGGAAGTGGGAAACTGTTTTTT. It encodes CASSPGGQGGSGKLFF.

V gene TRBV9 combines with J gene TRBJ2-3, with TRBD1 as a possible D gene (5 bases). In germline, CDR1 is SGDLS, CDR2 YYNGEE. Trimming took off 4 bases at V and 0 bases at J, with 12 bases between the two ends. This CDR3 is 15 amino acids long. The CDR3 nucleotides are TGTGCCAGCAGCTCTCAGGGCCTTAGCACAGATACGCAGTATTTT. It specifies CASSSQGLSTDTQYF. Full variable domain (missing parts from reference TRBV9 and TRBJ2-3): DSGVTQTPKHLITATGQRVTLRCSPRSGDLSVYWYQQSLDQGLQFLIQYYNGEERAKGNILERFSAQQFPDLHSELNLSSLELGDSALYFCASSSQGLSTDTQYFGPGTRLTVL.

This clone came up once. The chain is built from TRBV5-6 and TRBJ2-3; weak D call: TRBD2 (5 bases). Trimming left V 0 bases short and J 0 bases short, with 8 bases between. Per the germline V gene, CDR1 is SGHDT and CDR2 is YYEEEE. This CDR3 has 15 amino acids. The CDR3 spells CASSLVWESTDTQYF. The CDR3 DNA sequence: TGTGCCAGCAGCTTGGTTTGGGAGAGCACAGATACGCAGTATTTT.

DNA of the CDR3: TGTGCCAGCAGCGTAGCCACAGGGGTAAGGGAAAAACTGTTTTTT. Translating it yields CASSVATGVREKLFF. The chain carries TRBV9 and TRBJ1-4; 7 positions match TRBD1. The germline V gene encodes CDR1 SGDLS and CDR2 YYNGEE. The CDR3 runs 15 residues. V shed 0 bases, J shed 8 bases, and the junction held 7 bases outside the gene matches. The full variable domain, completed using reference TRBV9 and TRBJ1-4, is DSGVTQTPKHLITATGQRVTLRCSPRSGDLSVYWYQQSLDQGLQFLIQYYNGEERAKGNILERFSAQQFPDLHSELNLSSLELGDSALYFCASSVATGVREKLFFGSGTQLSVL.

The rearrangement uses TRBV5-1 and TRBJ2-6; TRBD1 agrees at 8 bases. Germline CDR1 SGHRS, CDR2 YFSETQ. V gave up 3 bases and J gave up 4 bases; unmatched junction bases: 6. The CDR3 is 16 amino acids. The CDR3 protein is CASSWGQVSGANVLTF. In DNA form, the CDR3 reads TGCGCCAGCAGCTGGGGACAGGTGTCCGGGGCCAACGTCCTGACTTTC.

J is TRBJ1-5 and V is TRBV2, with D uncertain. This CDR3 has 13 amino acids. Germline V gene data show CDR1 as SNHLY and CDR2 as FYNNEI. The V gene lost 7 bases and the J gene lost 5 bases, with 12 bases spanning the gap. The CDR3 spells CASKREAYQPQHF. DNA of the CDR3: TGTGCCAGCAAGCGAGAAGCGTATCAGCCCCAGCATTTT.

V usage is TRBV5-1 and J usage is TRBJ1-1, with D possibly being TRBD1 (6 bases). Germline CDR1 SGHRS, CDR2 YFSETQ. Trimming cost V 5 bases and J 4 bases, with 15 bases left between them. The CDR3 is 14 residues long. The CDR3 region has the DNA TGCGCCAGCAGTTACAGGGTTCAGAGCACTGAAGCTTTCTTT. It encodes CASSYRVQSTEAFF.

V and J are TRBV19 and TRBJ2-7, with a weak D call TRBD1 (6 bases). The V end was cut by 3 bases, the J end by 3 bases, with 15 bases between. The CDR3 spans 15 residues. The germline gives CDR1 LNHDA, CDR2 SQIVND (reference sequence). CDR3 coding DNA: TGTGCCAGTAGTATTGTAGGGGGACACCACTACGAGCAGTACTTC. Its translation: CASSIVGGHHYEQYF. Full variable domain (remainder filled in from reference TRBV19 and TRBJ2-7): DGGITQSPKYLFRKEGQNVTLSCEQNLNHDAMYWYRQDPGQGLRLIYYSQIVNDFQKGDIAEGYSVSREKKESFPLTVTSAQKNPTAFYLCASSIVGGHHYEQYFGPGTRLTVT.

The V call is TRBV28, the J call TRBJ1-2; 8 positions match TRBD1. This CDR3 is built from 15 residues. The germline CDR1 and CDR2 sequences are MDHEN and SYDVKM. The trim removed 6 bases at V and 1 base at J, leaving 7 bases unmatched. CDR3 DNA: TGTGCCAGCAGCCCAGGGGGCGAGGGTAACTATGGCTACACCTTC. Translation gives CASSPGGEGNYGYTF.

The rearrangement joins TRBV5-1 to TRBJ2-2, with a weak D call TRBD2 (7 bases). The CDR3 loop spans 15 amino acids. V lost 0 bases to trimming and J lost 6 bases, with 12 bases between them. Germline CDR1 reads SGHRS; CDR2 reads YFSETQ. The CDR3 DNA is TGCGCCAGCAGCTTGGCGGGGGGCGTCCCCGGGGAGCTGTTTTTT. Protein: CASSLAGGVPGELFF.

V gene TRBV10-1 combines with J gene TRBJ2-7; D might be TRBD2 (6 bases). The CDR3 sequence is 14 residues long. Germline V gene data show CDR1 as WNHNN and CDR2 as SYGVQD (reference sequence). Trimming took off 6 bases at V and 2 bases at J, with 14 bases between the two ends. CDR3 nucleotides: TGCGCCAGCAGCCAGGGACTGTCGACCTACGAGCAGTACTTC. It is translated as CASSQGLSTYEQYF.

The V and J genes are TRBV6-1 and TRBJ1-2, with TRBD1 matching 9 bases. The V and J ends lost 1 base and 4 bases, in that order; junction bases with no gene match: 7. CDR3 length equals 16 residues. Germline values: CDR1 MNHNS, CDR2 SASEGT. This CDR3 reads CASSEGGQGGFYGYTF. The CDR3 DNA follows: TGTGCCAGCAGTGAAGGGGGACAGGGAGGATTCTATGGCTACACCTTC.

The CDR3 spells CASSPPEGLMNTEAFF. For the CDR3, the DNA is TGTGCCAGCTCACCACCGGAGGGCCTCATGAACACTGAAGCTTTCTTT. The rearrangement links TRBV18 to TRBJ1-1, with D uncertain. The CDR3 runs to 16 residues. V was cut by 0 bases and J by 0 bases, with 11 bases left in between. The germline V gene has CDR1 KGHSH and CDR2 LQKENI. The full variable domain, completed using reference TRBV18 and TRBJ1-1, is NAGVMQNPRHLVRRRGQEARLRCSPMKGHSHVYWYRQLPEEGLKFMVYLQKENIIDESGMPKERFSAEFPKEGPSILRIQQVVRGDSAAYFCASSPPEGLMNTEAFFGQGTRLTVV.

V usage is TRBV4-1 and J usage is TRBJ2-7, with TRBD1 as a possible D gene (6 bases). Trimming removed 4 bases at V and 5 bases at J, with 24 bases between. The germline CDR1 and CDR2 sequences are MGHRA and YSYEKL. The CDR3 contains 17 residues. CDR3 in amino acids: CASSPGVTGRGSDEQYF. The CDR3 DNA sequence: TGCGCCAGCAGCCCCGGTGTGACGGGCAGGGGTTCAGACGAGCAGTACTTC.

This clone was seen a handful of times. V and J are TRBV14 and TRBJ2-7; 10 bases agree with TRBD2. The germline gives CDR1 SGHDN, CDR2 FVKESK. After removal of 7 bases from V and 4 bases from J, the junction contained 7 bases not matched to a gene. This CDR3 comprises 14 residues. The CDR3 region is CASTFSGGGYEQYF. The CDR3 coding sequence is TGTGCCAGCACGTTCAGCGGGGGGGGGTACGAGCAGTACTTC.

The rearrangement joins TRBV5-6 to TRBJ2-5; D remains unclear. The ends were cut back, 1 base at V and 2 bases at J, with 6 bases in the middle. Germline V gene data show CDR1 as SGHDT and CDR2 as YYEEEE. The CDR3 extends over 13 amino acids. The DNA of the CDR3 is TGTGCCAGCAGCTTGAGAGGACAAGAGACCCAGTACTTC. It codes for CASSLRGQETQYF. Full variable domain (missing parts from reference TRBV5-6 and TRBJ2-5): DAGVTQSPTHLIKTRGQQVTLRCSPKSGHDTVSWYQQALGQGPQFIFQYYEEEERQRGNFPDRFSGHQFPNYSSELNVNALLLGDSALYLCASSLRGQETQYFGPGTRLLVL.

This clone was recorded only once. A junction end diverges from the germline sequence, so it may reflect a read error. The chain uses TRBV29-1 and TRBJ2-5, with TRBD1 identical over 10 bases. The CDR3 consists of 14 residues. Germline V gives CDR1 SQVTM, CDR2 ANQGSEA. The CDR3 is CSVQRGTGVPGSNF. CDR3 sequence (DNA): TGCAGCGTTCAGAGGGGGACAGGGGTTCCAGGGTCAAACTTC.